Listed below are T cell receptor beta chains from one sample, sequenced in a study of control samples from healthy donors and cancer patients. The protocol was immunoSEQ multiplex PCR, while the TCRdb copy is restricted to in-frame clones and leaves out a portion. The repertoire consists of about 94,000 clones, with approximately 90% occurring once and the leading ten covering about 4%. The source material was blood. These receptors all come from a young woman in good health. Both conserved end residues are part of each CDR3. Fields, in order: V gene, J gene, CDR3 length, CDR3 protein.

TRBV19	TRBJ1-2	14	CASGKTGTGRGYTF
TRBV5-1	TRBJ1-2	15	CASSSGTGGYYGYTF
TRBV6-5	TRBJ1-1	14	CASSRGVMNTEAFF
TRBV6-5	TRBJ2-3	13	CASDGLNPDTQYF
TRBV7-3	TRBJ1-1	16	CASSPGTSHDGTEAFF
TRBV19	TRBJ1-5	13	CASSIMDSQPQHF
TRBV15	TRBJ2-3	15	CATSRDLTSTDTQYF
TRBV18	TRBJ1-2	16	CASSPEVGARANGYTF
TRBV3-1/TRBV3-2	TRBJ2-7	14	CASSRGDRSYEQYF
TRBV6-5	TRBJ1-4	14	CASSPERYNEKLFF
TRBV7-3	TRBJ2-7	12	CASSLAFGEQYF
TRBV7-3	TRBJ1-5	21	CASSLHVSQKGTGIGNQPQHF
TRBV1	TRBJ1-2	15	CTSSQVPGGLYGYTF
TRBV12-3/TRBV12-4	TRBJ2-3	13	CASSIDRAGTQYF
TRBV27	TRBJ1-1	14	CASSIDRYNTEAFF
TRBV4-2	TRBJ1-1	15	CASSPPSEFSTEAFF
TRBV5-4	TRBJ2-7	13	CASRLGGTYEQYF
TRBV18	TRBJ1-1	14	CASSLRRGPTEAFF
TRBV25-1	TRBJ2-7	14	CATRVQGISYEQYF
TRBV7-5	TRBJ1-2	12	CVRSQRDDGYTF
TRBV6-5	TRBJ2-5	12	CASSLLGETQYF
TRBV1	TRBJ1-2	17	CTSSSTSPLTPNYGYTF
TRBV18	TRBJ1-1	17	CASSPLLLQGGTAEAFF
TRBV7-9	TRBJ2-2	17	CASSLEGTARFSGELFF
TRBV5-1	TRBJ1-5	20	CASSLADGDSGVHSNQPQHF
TRBV9	TRBJ1-1	15	CASSVFSGQDTEAFF
TRBV27	TRBJ1-6	14	CASSLTSGNSPLHF
TRBV5-8	TRBJ2-2	16	CASSLVEGGDTGELFF
TRBV5-1	TRBJ2-2	18	CASSPKPAGGANTGELFF
TRBV2	TRBJ1-4	13	CASSEIRLEKLFF
TRBV7-3	TRBJ2-2	15	CASSEGLTNTGELFF
TRBV3-1/TRBV3-2	TRBJ1-2	16	CASSQEGGTGGDGYTF
TRBV19	TRBJ1-2	15	CASNKDRGEDYGYTF
TRBV5-1	TRBJ1-1	17	CASSYGTGGARYTEAFF
TRBV4-1	TRBJ1-1	15	CASSQDIGENTEAFF
TRBV7-3	TRBJ1-1	13	CASSTQAGSGAFF
TRBV9	TRBJ2-7	16	CASSVDISPTYYEQYF
TRBV19	TRBJ1-3	13	CASEGRDGNTIYF
TRBV27	TRBJ1-1	14	CASSLVGQNTEAFF
TRBV19	TRBJ2-7	12	CASSIGGYEQYF
TRBV2	TRBJ2-7	12	CASSQISYEQYF
TRBV7-3	TRBJ1-1	14	CASSLGNGNTEAFF
TRBV5-1	TRBJ2-3	15	CASSLDRGSTDTQYF
TRBV6-5	TRBJ2-7	13	CASRTGLFYEQYF
TRBV5-4	TRBJ1-6	14	CASREGAYNSPLHF
TRBV6-5	TRBJ1-5	13	CASSYNREQPQHF